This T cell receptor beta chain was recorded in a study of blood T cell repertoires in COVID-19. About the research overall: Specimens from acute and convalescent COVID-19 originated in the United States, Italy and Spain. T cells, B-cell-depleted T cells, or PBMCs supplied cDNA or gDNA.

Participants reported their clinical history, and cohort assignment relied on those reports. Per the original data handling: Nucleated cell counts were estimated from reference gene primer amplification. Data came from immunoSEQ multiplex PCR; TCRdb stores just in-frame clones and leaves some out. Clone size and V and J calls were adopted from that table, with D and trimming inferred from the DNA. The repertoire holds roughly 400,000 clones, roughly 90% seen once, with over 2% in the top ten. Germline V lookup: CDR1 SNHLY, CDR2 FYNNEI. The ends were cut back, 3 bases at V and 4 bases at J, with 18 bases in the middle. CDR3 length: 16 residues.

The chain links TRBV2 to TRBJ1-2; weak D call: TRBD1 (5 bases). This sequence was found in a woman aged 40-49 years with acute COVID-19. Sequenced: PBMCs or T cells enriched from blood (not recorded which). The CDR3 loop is CASSEDRGNWSYGYTF. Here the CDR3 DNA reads TGTGCCAGCAGTGAGGACCGGGGGAACTGGAGCTATGGCTACACCTTC.